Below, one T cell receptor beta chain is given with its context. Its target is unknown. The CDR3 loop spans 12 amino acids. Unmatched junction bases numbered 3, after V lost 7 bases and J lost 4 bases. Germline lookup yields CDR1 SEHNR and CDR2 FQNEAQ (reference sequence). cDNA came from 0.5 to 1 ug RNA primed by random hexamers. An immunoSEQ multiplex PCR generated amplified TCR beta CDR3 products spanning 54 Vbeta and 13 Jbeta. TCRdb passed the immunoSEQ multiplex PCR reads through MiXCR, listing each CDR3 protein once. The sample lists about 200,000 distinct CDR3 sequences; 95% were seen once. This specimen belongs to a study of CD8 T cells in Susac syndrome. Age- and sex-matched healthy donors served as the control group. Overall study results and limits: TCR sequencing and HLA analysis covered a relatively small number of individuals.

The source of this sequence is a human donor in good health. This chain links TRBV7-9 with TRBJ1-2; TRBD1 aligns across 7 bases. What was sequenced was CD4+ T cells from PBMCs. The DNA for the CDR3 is TGTGCCAGCATGAGGGACAGCTATGGCTACACCTTC. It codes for CASMRDSYGYTF.